This T cell receptor (beta chain) came from a study of regulatory T cells in long-lasting Graves disease. The overall study: Over 5 years of antithyroid drugs plus positive TSH receptor antibodies defined persistent Graves' disease.

V lost 5 bases and J lost 5, with 12 bases in between. CDR3 length equals 13 residues. Libraries of TCR beta came from iRepertoire HTBI primers plus Arm-PCR of CDR3 regions. TCRdb reprocessed the multiplex PCR reads with MiXCR, giving one entry per CDR3 protein. The sample lists about 660,000 distinct CDR3 sequences, 25% to 30% occurring once. As for time point: persistent/refractory GD, antithyroid drugs over 5 years with positive TRAb. There was RNA extracted from PBMCs, and the TCR library was made from it. V is TRBV12-3 or TRBV12-4 and J is TRBJ1-1; D unresolved. The sequencing here drew on peripheral blood mononuclear cells (PBMCs), taken when the disease was refractory, from a patient treated with antithyroid drugs. The sequence derives from a female donor with Graves disease. The CDR3 nucleotides read TGTGCCAGCAGTGCCGACTGGTGGACTGAAGCTTTCTTT. This gives the protein CASSADWWTEAFF.